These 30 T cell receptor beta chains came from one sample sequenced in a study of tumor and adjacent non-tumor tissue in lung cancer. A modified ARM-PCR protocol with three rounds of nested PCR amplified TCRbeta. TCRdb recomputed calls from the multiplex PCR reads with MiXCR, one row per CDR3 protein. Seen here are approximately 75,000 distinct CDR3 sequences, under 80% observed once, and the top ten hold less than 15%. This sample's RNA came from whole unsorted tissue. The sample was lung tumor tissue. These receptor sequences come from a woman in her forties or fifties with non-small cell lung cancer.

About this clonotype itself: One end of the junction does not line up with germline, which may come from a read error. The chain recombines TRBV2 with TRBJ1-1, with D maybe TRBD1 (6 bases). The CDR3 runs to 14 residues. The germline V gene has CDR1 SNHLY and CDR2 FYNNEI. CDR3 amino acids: CDSSARGSRTEAYF. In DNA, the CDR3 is TGTGACAGCAGCGCTAGGGGGTCTAGGACTGAAGCTTACTTT.

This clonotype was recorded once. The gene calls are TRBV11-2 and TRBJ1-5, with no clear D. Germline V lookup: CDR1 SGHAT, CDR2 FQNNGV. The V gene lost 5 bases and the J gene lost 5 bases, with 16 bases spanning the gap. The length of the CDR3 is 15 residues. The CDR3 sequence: CASSLDGLSDQPQHF. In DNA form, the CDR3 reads TGTGCCAGCAGCCTTGATGGATTGAGTGATCAGCCCCAGCATTTT.

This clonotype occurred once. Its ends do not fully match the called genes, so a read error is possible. CDR3 nucleotide sequence: TGTGCCAGCAATCTTACTAGCGGGAAGGCAGATACGCAATATTTT. Protein: CASNLTSGKADTQYF. This chain joins TRBV12-3 or TRBV12-4 and TRBJ2-3, with TRBD2 identical over 10 bases. This CDR3 spans 15 amino acids.

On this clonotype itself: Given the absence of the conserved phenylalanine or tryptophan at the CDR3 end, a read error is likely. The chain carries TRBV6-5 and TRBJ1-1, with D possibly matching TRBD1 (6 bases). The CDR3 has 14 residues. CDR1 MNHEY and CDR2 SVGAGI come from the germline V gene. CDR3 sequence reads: CASRGQPWNSEAFS. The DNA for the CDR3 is TGTGCCAGCAGGGGACAACCATGGAACAGTGAAGCTTTCTCC.

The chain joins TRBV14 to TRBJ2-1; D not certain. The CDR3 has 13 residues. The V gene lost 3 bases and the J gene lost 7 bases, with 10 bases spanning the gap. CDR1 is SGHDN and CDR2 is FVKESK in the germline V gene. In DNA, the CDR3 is TGTGCCAGCAGCCAGAATATAGGAAATGAGCAGTTCTTC. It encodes CASSQNIGNEQFF.

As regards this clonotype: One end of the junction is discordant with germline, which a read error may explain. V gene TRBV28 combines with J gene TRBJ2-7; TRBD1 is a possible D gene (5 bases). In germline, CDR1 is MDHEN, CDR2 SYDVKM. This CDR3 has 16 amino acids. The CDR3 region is CATSSIRTNLSYEQYF. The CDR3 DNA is TGTGCCACTTCCAGTATTAGGACAAACCTCTCCTACGAGCAATACTTC.

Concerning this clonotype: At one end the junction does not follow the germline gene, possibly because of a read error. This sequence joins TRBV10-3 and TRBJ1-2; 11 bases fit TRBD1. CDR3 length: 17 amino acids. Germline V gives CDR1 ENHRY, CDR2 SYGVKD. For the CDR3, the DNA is TGTGTCATCAGTGACCGGGCGGCCGGGACAGGGGGAGATGGCTACACCTTC. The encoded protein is CVISDRAAGTGGDGYTF.

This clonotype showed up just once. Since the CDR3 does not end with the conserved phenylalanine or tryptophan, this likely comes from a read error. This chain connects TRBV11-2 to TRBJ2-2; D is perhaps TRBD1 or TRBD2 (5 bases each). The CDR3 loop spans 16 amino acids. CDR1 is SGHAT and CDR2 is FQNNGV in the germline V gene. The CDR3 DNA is TGTGCCAGCAGTGGATTCCAGTGGGGGAACACTGGGGAGCTGTTTGTT. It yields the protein CASSGFQWGNTGELFV.

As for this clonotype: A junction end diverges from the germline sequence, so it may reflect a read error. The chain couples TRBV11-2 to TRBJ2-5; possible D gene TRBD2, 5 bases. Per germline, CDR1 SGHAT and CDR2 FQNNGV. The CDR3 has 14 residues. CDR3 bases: TGTGCCAGCAGCTTAAGCGGAGTTCCAGAGACCCACTACTTC. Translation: CASSLSGVPETHYF.

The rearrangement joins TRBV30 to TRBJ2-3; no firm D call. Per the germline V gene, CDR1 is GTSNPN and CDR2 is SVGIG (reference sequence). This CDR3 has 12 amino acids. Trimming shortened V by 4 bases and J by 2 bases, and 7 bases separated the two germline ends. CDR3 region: CAWTLNTDTQYF. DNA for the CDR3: TGTGCCTGGACTTTGAACACAGATACGCAGTATTTT.

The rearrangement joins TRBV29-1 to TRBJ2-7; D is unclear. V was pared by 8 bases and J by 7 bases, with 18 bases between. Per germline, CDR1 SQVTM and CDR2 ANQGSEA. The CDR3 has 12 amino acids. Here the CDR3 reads CSLIAVTDEQYF. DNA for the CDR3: TGCAGCTTAATCGCGGTGACCGATGAGCAGTACTTC.

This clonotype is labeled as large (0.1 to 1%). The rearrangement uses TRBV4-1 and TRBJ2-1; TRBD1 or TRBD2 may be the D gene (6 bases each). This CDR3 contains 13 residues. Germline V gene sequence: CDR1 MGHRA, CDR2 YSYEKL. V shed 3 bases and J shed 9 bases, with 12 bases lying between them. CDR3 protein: CASSQKGDSEQFF. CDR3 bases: TGCGCCAGCAGCCAGAAGGGGGACTCTGAGCAGTTCTTC.

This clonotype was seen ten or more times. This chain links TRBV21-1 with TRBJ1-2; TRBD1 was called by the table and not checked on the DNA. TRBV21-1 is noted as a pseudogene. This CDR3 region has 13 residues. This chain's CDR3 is CALLTGGLYGYTF. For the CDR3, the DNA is TGTGCCCTATTGACAGGGGGCCTCTATGGCTACACCTTC.

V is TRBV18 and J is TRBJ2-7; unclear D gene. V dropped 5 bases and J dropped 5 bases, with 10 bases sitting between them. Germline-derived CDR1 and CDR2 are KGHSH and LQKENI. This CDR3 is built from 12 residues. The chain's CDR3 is CASSTTVHEQYF. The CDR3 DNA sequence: TGTGCCAGCTCAACGACGGTCCACGAGCAGTACTTC.

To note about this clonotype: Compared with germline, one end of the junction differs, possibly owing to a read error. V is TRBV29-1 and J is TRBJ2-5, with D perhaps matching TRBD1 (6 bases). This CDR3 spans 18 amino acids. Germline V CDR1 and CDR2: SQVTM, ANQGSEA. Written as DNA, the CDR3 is TGCAACGTTGAAGACCCGCTCGATTACAGGGCCAGCAGAGAGACCCAGTATTTC. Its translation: CNVEDPLDYRASRETQYF.

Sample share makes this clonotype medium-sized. In DNA, the CDR3 is TGTGCCAGCAGGAGGGTGATCACAGATACGCAGTATTTT. Its protein product is CASRRVITDTQYF. V is TRBV6-5 and J is TRBJ2-3, with D perhaps TRBD2 (5 bases). Per germline, CDR1 MNHEY and CDR2 SVGAGI. This CDR3 is built from 13 residues. V lost 6 bases to trimming and J lost 2 bases, with 9 bases between them.

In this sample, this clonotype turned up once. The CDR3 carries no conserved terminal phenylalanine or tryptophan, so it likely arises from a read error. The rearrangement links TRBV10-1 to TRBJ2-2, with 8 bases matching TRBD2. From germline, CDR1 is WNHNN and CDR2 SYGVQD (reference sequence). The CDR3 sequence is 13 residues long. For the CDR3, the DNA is TGCGCCAGTAAGCGGGAGAACACTGGGGAGCTGTTTCTT. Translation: CASKRENTGELFL.

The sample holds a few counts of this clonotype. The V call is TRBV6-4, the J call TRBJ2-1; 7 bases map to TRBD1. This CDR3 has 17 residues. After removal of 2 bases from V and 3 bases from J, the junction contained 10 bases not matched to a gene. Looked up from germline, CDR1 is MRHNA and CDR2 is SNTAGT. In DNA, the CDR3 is TGTGCCAGCAGTGACCAAAATCTAGCAGGGGGCTACAATGAGCAGTTCTTC. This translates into CASSDQNLAGGYNEQFF.

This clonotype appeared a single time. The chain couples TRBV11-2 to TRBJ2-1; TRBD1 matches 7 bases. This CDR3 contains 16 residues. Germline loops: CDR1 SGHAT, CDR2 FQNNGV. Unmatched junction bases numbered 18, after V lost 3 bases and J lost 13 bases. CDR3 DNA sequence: TGTGCCAGCAGCTTGGGACAGTTTTTCAGCTACAATGGACAGTTCTTC. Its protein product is CASSLGQFFSYNGQFF.

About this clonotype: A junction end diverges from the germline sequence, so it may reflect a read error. The CDR3 region has the DNA TGCGCCGGCAGTGACATTGGTGCGGGGGCCAACGTCCTGACTTTC. This codes for CAGSDIGAGANVLTF. The chain carries TRBV10-2 and TRBJ2-6, with D unclear. Germline V gene data show CDR1 as WSHSY and CDR2 as SAAADI. The CDR3 is made up of 15 amino acids.

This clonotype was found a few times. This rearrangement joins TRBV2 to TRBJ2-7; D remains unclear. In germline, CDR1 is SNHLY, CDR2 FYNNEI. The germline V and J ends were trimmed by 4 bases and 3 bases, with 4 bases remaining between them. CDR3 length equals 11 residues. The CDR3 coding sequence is TGTGCCAGCAGTGTCCTCTACGAGCAGTACTTC. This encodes CASSVLYEQYF.

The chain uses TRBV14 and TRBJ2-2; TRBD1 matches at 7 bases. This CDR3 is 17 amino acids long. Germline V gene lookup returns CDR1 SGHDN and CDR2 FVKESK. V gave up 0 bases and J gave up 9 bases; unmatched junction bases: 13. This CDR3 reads CASSQDRRDRVTWELFF. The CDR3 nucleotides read TGTGCCAGCAGCCAAGATCGGAGAGACAGGGTTACCTGGGAGCTGTTTTTT.

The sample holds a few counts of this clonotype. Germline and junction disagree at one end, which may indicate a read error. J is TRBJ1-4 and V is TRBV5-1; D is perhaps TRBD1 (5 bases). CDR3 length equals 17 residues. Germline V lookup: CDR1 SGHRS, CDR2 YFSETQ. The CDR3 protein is CASSLAQGLTTNEELFF. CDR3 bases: TGCGCCAGCAGCTTGGCCCAGGGATTAACAACTAATGAAGAACTGTTTTTT.

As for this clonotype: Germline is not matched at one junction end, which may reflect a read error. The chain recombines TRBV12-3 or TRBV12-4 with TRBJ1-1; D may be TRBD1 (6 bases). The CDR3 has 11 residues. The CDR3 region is CTSGRGGSAFF. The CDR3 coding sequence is TGTACCAGCGGTAGGGGGGGTTCAGCTTTCTTT.

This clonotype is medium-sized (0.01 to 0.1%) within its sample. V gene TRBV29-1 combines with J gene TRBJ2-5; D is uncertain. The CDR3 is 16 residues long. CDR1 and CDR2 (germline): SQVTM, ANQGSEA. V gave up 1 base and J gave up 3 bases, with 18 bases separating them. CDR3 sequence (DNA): TGCAGCGTTGAAGGAGGTGGAGTGCCCCGAGAAGAGACCCAGTACTTC. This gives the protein CSVEGGGVPREETQYF.

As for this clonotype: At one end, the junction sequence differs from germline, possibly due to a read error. The CDR3 nucleotides read TGCATCGTTGAGGGGTTTGCGGGAGGCTCCATCACAGATACGCAGTATTTT. Amino acids: CIVEGFAGGSITDTQYF. The chain joins TRBV29-1 to TRBJ2-3, with 8 positions matching TRBD2. Germline CDR1 SQVTM, CDR2 ANQGSEA. The CDR3 is 17 residues long.

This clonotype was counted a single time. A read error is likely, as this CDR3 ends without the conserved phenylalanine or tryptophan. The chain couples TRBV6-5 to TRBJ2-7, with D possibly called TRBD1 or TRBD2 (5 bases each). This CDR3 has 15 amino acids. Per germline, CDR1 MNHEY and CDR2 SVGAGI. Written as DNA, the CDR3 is TGTGCCGGCAGCCTGAGGGCAGGGACGGGCTACGAGCAGTACATC. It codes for CAGSLRAGTGYEQYI.

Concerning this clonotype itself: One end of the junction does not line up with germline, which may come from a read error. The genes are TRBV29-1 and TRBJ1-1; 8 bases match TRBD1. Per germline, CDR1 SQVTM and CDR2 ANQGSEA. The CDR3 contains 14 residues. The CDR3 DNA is TGCAGTGTTGGGGGGGGACAGGACAACACTAAAACTTTCTTT. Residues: CSVGGGQDNTKTFF.

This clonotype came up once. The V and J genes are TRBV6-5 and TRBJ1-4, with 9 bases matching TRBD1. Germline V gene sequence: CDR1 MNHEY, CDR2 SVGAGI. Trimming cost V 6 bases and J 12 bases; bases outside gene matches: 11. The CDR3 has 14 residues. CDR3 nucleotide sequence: TGTGCCAGCAGACCCGGGGACAGGGAAAAAGAACTGTTTTTT. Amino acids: CASRPGDREKELFF.

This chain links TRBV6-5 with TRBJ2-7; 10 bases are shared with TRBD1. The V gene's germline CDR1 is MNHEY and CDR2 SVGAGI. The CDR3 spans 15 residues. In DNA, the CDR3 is TGTACTAGCAGACGTAGGACAGGGGGGGAAAGCGAGCAGTACTTC. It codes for CTSRRRTGGESEQYF.